This is a list of T cell receptor beta chains from one sample in a study of T cell responses to AZD1222 COVID-19 vaccine. Measured with immunoSEQ multiplex PCR; TCRdb has only the in-frame clones, and not every one. The table records about 96,000 clones, almost 90% of them present only once. The sample was peripheral blood, taken on day 0 of AZD1222 vaccination. These receptors were obtained from an adult in good health. The CDR3 runs from the conserved cysteine through the conserved F or W. The order of the fields is V gene, J gene, CDR3 protein.

v_call: TRBV6-5; j_call: TRBJ1-1; cdr3_aa: CASSYSGGAEAFF
v_call: TRBV5-8; j_call: TRBJ1-1; cdr3_aa: CASSLRGPLGTEAFF
v_call: TRBV4-3; j_call: TRBJ1-2; cdr3_aa: CASSQESGAGGYTF
v_call: TRBV7-2; j_call: TRBJ2-2; cdr3_aa: CASSEYEGGELFF
v_call: TRBV28; j_call: TRBJ2-5; cdr3_aa: CASTPGTRVGETQYF
v_call: TRBV27; j_call: TRBJ2-3; cdr3_aa: CASSLDSSTDTQYF
v_call: TRBV5-4; j_call: TRBJ2-7; cdr3_aa: CASSLAPPGASGLYEQYF
v_call: TRBV4-3; j_call: TRBJ1-2; cdr3_aa: CASSQDSVGDLGYTF
v_call: TRBV2; j_call: TRBJ1-2; cdr3_aa: CASSEFVQGAGYTF
v_call: TRBV4-1; j_call: TRBJ2-6; cdr3_aa: CASSPDNPVGANVLTF
v_call: TRBV6-1; j_call: TRBJ1-5; cdr3_aa: CASSEWKGNSNQPQHF